This T cell receptor (beta chain) came from a study of blood T cell repertoires in COVID-19. Turning to the study itself: Sites across the United States, Italy and Spain contributed samples from acute and convalescent COVID-19.

As processed by the authors: Cell counts per sample came from amplifying reference gene primers. The data were produced by immunoSEQ multiplex PCR, yet TCRdb's version contains in-frame clones alone and is incomplete. D and trimming were read from the DNA, whereas the V and J calls and clone size are those reported in that table. The sample shows 300,000 or so clones, roughly nine tenths of them seen only once. Recruits, aged about 18 to 100 years, lived in 20 to 30 US areas. This clone was seen many times. This CDR3 comprises 14 residues. Trimming removed 8 bases from V and 3 bases from J; junction bases left unmatched: 8. Germline CDR1 SNHLY, CDR2 FYNNEI.

The clonotype comes from a woman younger than 45 who had recovered from COVID-19. The chain joins TRBV2 to TRBJ2-3; TRBD2 matches at 7 bases. Sequences were obtained from PBMCs or T cells enriched from blood (not recorded which). As DNA, the CDR3 is TGTGCCAGCGGGGGGGTCACTTTAACAGATACGCAGTATTTT. Its protein is CASGGVTLTDTQYF.